This TCR beta chain was recovered during a study of Graves' ophthalmopathy and Graves' hyperthyroidism. Study overall: Before any treatment, peripheral blood was taken at the initial diagnosis. General observations from the study: Discriminating ophthalmopathy from stable hyperthyroidism, a 13-signature model attained a sensitivity of about 88% and a specificity of 81.08%.

Each hyperthyroidism patient was newly diagnosed, with under 2 months' duration, and aged 18 to 65. This clonotype was counted at least ten times. Antigen unknown. The sequenced template was RNA, covering the TCR beta CDR3 region. An opening RT-PCR round employed HTBI primers and preceded a second-round multiplex PCR. TCRdb independently ran MiXCR on the multiplex PCR reads; one entry per CDR3 protein. The sample lists hundreds of thousands of distinct CDR3 sequences; about 20% were seen once. This CDR3 region has 14 residues. With 3 bases removed from V and 4 bases from J, the gap between germline ends came to 12 bases. Germline values: CDR1 MNHEY, CDR2 SVGEGT.

Sequencing was done on a sample of peripheral blood. This TCR came from a woman younger than 35 with stable Graves' hyperthyroidism. Some clones in this sample may be carry-over from other donors' samples. V gene TRBV6-2 or TRBV6-3 combines with J gene TRBJ1-2; no reliable D call. The CDR3 DNA follows: TGTGCCAGCAGTTATGATGTGACGATCTATGGCTACACCTTC. Its translation: CASSYDVTIYGYTF.